This note documents a single T cell receptor beta chain sequence. As yet, its antigen is unknown. The junction shows a germline mismatch at one end, possibly a read error. Genomic DNA served as template for TCR beta VDJ and CDR3 profiling. One entry per CDR3 protein results from TCRdb running MiXCR on the reads. The repertoire holds roughly 220,000 distinct CDR3 sequences, with more than 55% as singletons. This CDR3 has 17 amino acids. Germline lookup yields CDR1 SGHRS and CDR2 YFSETQ. Previously, flow cytometry had revealed CD8+CD57+ cell expansion in the patients chosen for sequencing. All patients had severe acquired aplastic anemia. The study sampled blood from patients who had received no therapy. The data were taken from a study of CD8+CD57+ T cells in acquired aplastic anemia. Study-level background: Sorted CD4+ and CD8+ cells gave a mean 3.2 ug DNA, range 0.2 to 27.4 ug. Overall study results and limits: Patients and controls turned out to have roughly 30 CD8+ CDR3 sequences in common.

Sequencing was carried out using sorted CD4+, CD8+, or CD8+CD57+ T cells (not recorded which) from PBMCs. This TCR was recovered from a human donor with aplastic anemia. The chain uses TRBV5-1 and TRBJ2-3, with D maybe TRBD2 (7 bases). CDR3 sequence (DNA): TGCGCCAGCAGCTTGGCCTCGAGGGGGGGGCCGACAGGTACGCAGTATTTT. This gives the protein CASSLASRGGPTGTQYF.